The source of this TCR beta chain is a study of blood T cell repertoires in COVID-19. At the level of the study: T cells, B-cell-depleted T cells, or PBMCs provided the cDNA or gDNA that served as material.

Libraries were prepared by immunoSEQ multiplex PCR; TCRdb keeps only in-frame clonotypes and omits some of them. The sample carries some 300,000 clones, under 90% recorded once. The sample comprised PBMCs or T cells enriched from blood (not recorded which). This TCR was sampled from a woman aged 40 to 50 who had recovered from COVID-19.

The CDR3 region is CASSASAGVLGDTQYF. CDR3 sequence (DNA): TGTGCCAGCAGCGCGTCAGCGGGGGTTTTGGGAGATACGCAGTATTTT. V and J are TRBV5-4 and TRBJ2-3; 8 nucleotides line up with TRBD2. Germline V gives CDR1 SGHNT, CDR2 YYREEE (reference sequence). Trimming at V came to 4 bases and at J to 5 bases, leaving 12 bases not matched to a gene. The CDR3 loop spans 16 amino acids.